A selection of T cell receptor beta chains follows, all from one sample in a study of blood T cell repertoires in COVID-19. The repertoire was sequenced with immunoSEQ multiplex PCR; TCRdb's copy has only in-frame clones and lacks some. The repertoire holds some 180,000 clones, with roughly 88% as singletons. Sequencing used peripheral blood. These TCRs come from a middle-aged woman with COVID-19, enrolled during active disease. Both conserved end residues are part of each CDR3. Fields, in order: D gene, J gene, V gene, clone size, CDR3 DNA, CDR3 protein. A D gene is named only where the DNA matches it firmly. Rows may omit the clone size; those that give it use once, few, many or a size class.

-	TRBJ1-1	TRBV2	-	TGTGCCAGCAGCTCGATCGGGACTGAAGCTTTCTTT	CASSSIGTEAFF
TRBD1	TRBJ1-5	TRBV6-5	once	TGTGCCAGCATAAGACAGGGAGCGTATCAGCCCCAGCATTTT	CASIRQGAYQPQHF
-	TRBJ1-1	TRBV7-9	-	TGTGCCAGCAGCTTCTATAACAGGGCAGCGAACACTGAAGCTTTCTTT	CASSFYNRAANTEAFF
-	TRBJ1-1	TRBV27	-	TGTGCCAGCAGTTTACAGGGGAACACTGAAGCTTTCTTT	CASSLQGNTEAFF
TRBD1	TRBJ1-4	TRBV7-9	-	TGTGCCAGCAGCCAGGGGGTCGATGAAAAACTGTTTTTT	CASSQGVDEKLFF
TRBD2	TRBJ2-3	TRBV7-9	-	TGTGCCAGCAGCTTAATTCCGAGCGGGGGCGCAACAGATACGCAGTATTTT	CASSLIPSGGATDTQYF
-	TRBJ2-3	TRBV12-3/TRBV12-4	-	TGTGCCAGCTCCCGAGGAGATACGCAGTATTTT	CASSRGDTQYF
TRBD2	TRBJ2-1	TRBV5-8	-	TGTGCCAGCAGGCCAACTAGCGGGTCCTACAATGAGCAGTTCTTC	CASRPTSGSYNEQFF
TRBD1	TRBJ2-2	TRBV24-1	-	TGTGCCACCAGTGACCGGACAGGGGGCGAAAGCGGGGAGCTGTTTTTT	CATSDRTGGESGELFF
TRBD1	TRBJ1-1	TRBV24-1	few	TGTGCCACCAGTGATGGGGGACAGGGGCTCACTGAAGCTTTCTTT	CATSDGGQGLTEAFF
-	TRBJ2-7	TRBV5-1	-	TGCGCCAGCAGCCCGGGGCCGCAGGGGGAGCAGTACTTC	CASSPGPQGEQYF
-	TRBJ2-7	TRBV6-1	-	TGTGCCAGCAGTGAGAGGCTAGTTTCCTACGAGCAGTACTTC	CASSERLVSYEQYF
-	TRBJ1-5	TRBV19	once	TGTGCCAGTATGACACACCCGCGGGGTCAGCCCCAGCATTTT	CASMTHPRGQPQHF
-	TRBJ1-5	TRBV12-3/TRBV12-4	-	TGTGCCAGCCGACCTTCGTACGGAGAGCCCCAGCATTTT	CASRPSYGEPQHF
-	TRBJ1-4	TRBV5-4	-	TGTGCCAGCAGCCCTGCGGGAAGGGAAAAACTGTTTTTT	CASSPAGREKLFF
-	TRBJ2-4	TRBV27	-	TGTGCCAGCAGCCCACCCCCAACCGTTGGCGCGGAAGCCAAAAACATTCAGTACTTC	CASSPPPTVGAEAKNIQYF
-	TRBJ1-2	TRBV4-2	-	TGTGCCAGCAGCCAGGATACAGGGTTTCGGAGTGGCTACACCTTC	CASSQDTGFRSGYTF
TRBD1	TRBJ2-7	TRBV7-7	-	TGTGCTAGCAGCTTAAGGCAGGGGGCCTACGAGCAGTACTTC	CASSLRQGAYEQYF
-	TRBJ1-5	TRBV18	-	TGTGCCAGCCGACCGGGGGTGGTGGTCAATCAGCCCCAGCATTTT	CASRPGVVVNQPQHF
TRBD2	TRBJ2-1	TRBV11-2	-	TGTGCCAGCAGACCTCTAGCGGGAGGTTTCAATGAGCAGTTCTTC	CASRPLAGGFNEQFF
-	TRBJ1-6	TRBV4-1	-	TGCGCCAGCAGCCAATCGAACTCAGGGGTTTCACCCCTCCACTTT	CASSQSNSGVSPLHF
-	TRBJ1-6	TRBV6-4	-	TGTGCCAGCAGTGACAGGGAGAGTTCACCCCTCCACTTT	CASSDRESSPLHF
-	TRBJ2-1	TRBV3-1/TRBV3-2	-	TGTGCCAGCAGCCCAAGGGGCTCCTTCTCCTACAATGAGCAGTTCTTC	CASSPRGSFSYNEQFF
-	TRBJ1-1	TRBV19	-	TGTGCCAGTACCATGGGCAGCAACACTGAAGCTTTCTTT	CASTMGSNTEAFF
TRBD2	TRBJ2-7	TRBV27	few	TGTGCCAGCAAACTAGCGGGGGGGCACGAGCAGTACTTC	CASKLAGGHEQYF
-	TRBJ1-2	TRBV28	-	TGTGCCAGCAGTTCGCTGCCAGGCGACTATGACTACACCTTC	CASSSLPGDYDYTF
TRBD1	TRBJ1-2	TRBV5-1	-	TGCGCCAGCAGCCCAGGGGGCGGCTATGGCTACACCTTC	CASSPGGGYGYTF
TRBD2	TRBJ2-3	TRBV5-1	once	TGCGCCAGCAGCTCGGGACTAGCCCTGCCAGATACGCAGTATTTT	CASSSGLALPDTQYF
-	TRBJ2-1	TRBV29-1	-	TGCAGCGTTGACGACGATGTCGGAGCTCAGAATGAGCAGTTCTTC	CSVDDDVGAQNEQFF
TRBD1	TRBJ1-2	TRBV10-1	-	TGCGCCACTCTTCTCCGGGACAGGGGGAATGGCTACACCTTC	CATLLRDRGNGYTF
-	TRBJ1-1	TRBV19	-	TGTGCCAGTAGTGTCATCAACAGTGAAGCTTTCTTT	CASSVINSEAFF
TRBD2	TRBJ2-3	TRBV18	-	TGTGCCAGCTCAACTCTCGGGACTAGCCTGGGGCGCACAGATACGCAGTATTTT	CASSTLGTSLGRTDTQYF
TRBD1	TRBJ2-7	TRBV5-3	-	TGTGCCAGAAGCCCACTTCGGGGGACAGGACCCTACGAGCAGTACTTC	CARSPLRGTGPYEQYF
TRBD1	TRBJ1-1	TRBV7-3	once	TGTGCCAGCAGCTTCAGACAGGGGGGTGAAGCTTTCTTT	CASSFRQGGEAFF
-	TRBJ1-2	TRBV25-1	-	TGTGCCAGCAGTGAAGAGGGCAGACTCGCCCTAGCTGGCTACACCTTC	CASSEEGRLALAGYTF
-	TRBJ2-3	TRBV7-9	once	TGTGCCAGCAGCCCTTTATGGAAGCCAATTGACTCAGGAGGGGATACGCAGTATTTT	CASSPLWKPIDSGGDTQYF
-	TRBJ1-6	TRBV5-1	-	TGCGCCAGCAGCTTGGGACACAGGGATTCGAAGAATTCACCCCTCCACTTT	CASSLGHRDSKNSPLHF